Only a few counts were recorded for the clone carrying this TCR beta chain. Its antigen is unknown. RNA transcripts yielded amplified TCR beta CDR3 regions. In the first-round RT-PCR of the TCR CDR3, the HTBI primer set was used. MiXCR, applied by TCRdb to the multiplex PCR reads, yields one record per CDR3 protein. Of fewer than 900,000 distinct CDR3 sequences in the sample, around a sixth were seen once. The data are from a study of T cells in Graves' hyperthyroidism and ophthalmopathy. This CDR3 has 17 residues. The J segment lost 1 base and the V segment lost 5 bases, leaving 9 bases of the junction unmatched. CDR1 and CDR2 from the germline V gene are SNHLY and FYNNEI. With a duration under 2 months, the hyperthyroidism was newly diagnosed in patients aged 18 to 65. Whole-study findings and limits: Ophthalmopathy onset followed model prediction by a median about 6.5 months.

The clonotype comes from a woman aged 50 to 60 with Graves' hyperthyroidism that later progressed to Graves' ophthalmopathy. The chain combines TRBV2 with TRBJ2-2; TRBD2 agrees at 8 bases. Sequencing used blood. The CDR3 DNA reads TGTGCCAGCAGTTATCCAGCGGGGGAACTGAACACCGGGGAGCTGTTTTTT. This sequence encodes CASSYPAGELNTGELFF.